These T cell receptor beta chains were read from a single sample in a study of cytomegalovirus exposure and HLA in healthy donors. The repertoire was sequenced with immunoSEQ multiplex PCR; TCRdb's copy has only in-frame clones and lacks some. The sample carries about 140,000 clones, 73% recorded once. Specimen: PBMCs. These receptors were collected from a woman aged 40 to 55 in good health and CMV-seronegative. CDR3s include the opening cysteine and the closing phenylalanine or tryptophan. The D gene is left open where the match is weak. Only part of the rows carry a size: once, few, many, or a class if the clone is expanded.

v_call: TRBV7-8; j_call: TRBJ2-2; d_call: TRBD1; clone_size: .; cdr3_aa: CASSPTGGAGRGELFF; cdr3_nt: TGTGCCAGCTCTCCTACAGGGGGCGCCGGCCGCGGGGAGCTGTTTTTT
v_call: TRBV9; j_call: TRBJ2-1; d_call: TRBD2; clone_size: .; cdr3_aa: CASSVGGGSSNEQFF; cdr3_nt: TGTGCCAGCAGCGTAGGCGGGGGGTCTTCCAATGAGCAGTTCTTC
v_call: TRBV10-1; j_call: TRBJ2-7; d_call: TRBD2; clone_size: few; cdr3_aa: CASSGLAGGQQYF; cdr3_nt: TGCGCCAGCAGTGGGCTAGCGGGGGGACAGCAGTACTTC
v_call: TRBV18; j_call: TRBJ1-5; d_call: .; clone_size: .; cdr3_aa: CASSPQTDNQPQHF; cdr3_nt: TGTGCCAGCTCACCTCAGACAGACAATCAGCCCCAGCATTTT
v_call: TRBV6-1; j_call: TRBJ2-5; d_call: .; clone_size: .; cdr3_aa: CASSGRTEQYF; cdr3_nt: TGTGCCAGCAGTGGGAGGACAGAGCAGTACTTC
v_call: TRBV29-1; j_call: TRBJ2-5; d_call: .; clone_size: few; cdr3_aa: CSVAPRGGETQYF; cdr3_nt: TGCAGCGTTGCCCCTAGGGGTGGAGAGACCCAGTACTTC
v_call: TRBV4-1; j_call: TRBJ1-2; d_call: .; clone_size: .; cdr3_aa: CASSQGRVFGNYGYTF; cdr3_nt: TGCGCCAGCAGCCAAGGGAGAGTTTTTGGGAACTATGGCTACACCTTC
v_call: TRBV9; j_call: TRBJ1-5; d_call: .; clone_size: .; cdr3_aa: CASSASASNQPQHF; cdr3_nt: TGTGCCAGCAGCGCTTCCGCGAGCAATCAGCCCCAGCATTTT
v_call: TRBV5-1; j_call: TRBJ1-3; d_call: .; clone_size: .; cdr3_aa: CASSLEQGSGNTIYF; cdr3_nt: TGCGCCAGCAGCTTGGAGCAGGGATCTGGAAACACCATATATTTT
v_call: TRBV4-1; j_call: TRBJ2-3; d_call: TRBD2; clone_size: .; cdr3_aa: CASSQDPTGGHKDTQYF; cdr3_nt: TGCGCCAGCAGCCAAGATCCCACGGGGGGGCATAAAGATACGCAGTATTTT
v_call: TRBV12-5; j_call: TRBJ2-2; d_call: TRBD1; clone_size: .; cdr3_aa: CASGSGQGLNTGELFF; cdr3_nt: TGTGCTAGTGGTTCCGGACAGGGTTTGAACACCGGGGAGCTGTTTTTT
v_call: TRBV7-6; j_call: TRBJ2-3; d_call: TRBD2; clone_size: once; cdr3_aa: CASSLAPLAGGNHYTDTQYF; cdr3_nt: TGTGCCAGCAGCTTAGCGCCATTAGCGGGGGGCAATCATTACACAGATACGCAGTATTTT
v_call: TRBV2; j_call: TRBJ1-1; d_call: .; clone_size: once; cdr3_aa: CASRAAARIMNTEAFF; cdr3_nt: TGTGCCAGCAGGGCGGCAGCCCGAATAATGAACACTGAAGCTTTCTTT
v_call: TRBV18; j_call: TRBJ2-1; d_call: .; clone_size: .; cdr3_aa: CASASGGGEVFF; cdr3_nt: TGTGCCAGCGCTTCGGGCGGCGGGGAGGTGTTCTTC
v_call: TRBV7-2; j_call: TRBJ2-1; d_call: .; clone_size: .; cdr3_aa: CASSPRLSGQFF; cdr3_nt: TGTGCCAGCAGCCCCAGACTATCGGGGCAGTTCTTC
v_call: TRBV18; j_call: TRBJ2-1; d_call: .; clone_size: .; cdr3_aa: CASSPGQNNEQFF; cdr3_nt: TGTGCCAGCTCACCAGGACAGAACAATGAGCAGTTCTTC
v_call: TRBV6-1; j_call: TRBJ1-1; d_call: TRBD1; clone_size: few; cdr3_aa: CASSRTGATEAFF; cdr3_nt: TGTGCCAGCAGTCGAACAGGGGCAACTGAAGCTTTCTTT
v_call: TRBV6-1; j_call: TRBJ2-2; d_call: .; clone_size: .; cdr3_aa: CASSDAENTGELFF; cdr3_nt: TGTGCCAGCAGTGACGCAGAGAACACCGGGGAGCTGTTTTTT
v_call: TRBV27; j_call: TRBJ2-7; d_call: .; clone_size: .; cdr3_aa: CATSSAYEQYF; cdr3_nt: TGTGCCACCTCGTCTGCCTACGAGCAGTACTTC
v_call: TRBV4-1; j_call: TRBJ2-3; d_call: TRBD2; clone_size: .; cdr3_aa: CASSQDRTAGGIDTQYF; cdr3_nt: TGCGCCAGCAGCCAAGATCGTACAGCGGGGGGGATAGATACGCAGTATTTT
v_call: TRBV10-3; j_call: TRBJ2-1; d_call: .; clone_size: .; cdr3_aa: CAISQGSGSYNEQFF; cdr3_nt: TGTGCCATCAGCCAGGGGTCGGGTTCCTACAATGAGCAGTTCTTC
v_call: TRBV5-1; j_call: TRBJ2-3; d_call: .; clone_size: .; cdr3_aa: CASSLEQGTDTQYF; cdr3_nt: TGCGCCAGCAGCTTGGAGCAGGGCACAGATACGCAGTATTTT
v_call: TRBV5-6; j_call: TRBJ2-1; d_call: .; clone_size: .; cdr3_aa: CASSSSAKMQFF; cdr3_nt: TGTGCCAGCAGCTCATCAGCGAAGATGCAGTTCTTC
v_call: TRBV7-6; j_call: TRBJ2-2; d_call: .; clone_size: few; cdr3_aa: CAVVGEGQNTGELFF; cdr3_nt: TGTGCCGTCGTGGGCGAGGGACAGAACACCGGGGAGCTGTTTTTT
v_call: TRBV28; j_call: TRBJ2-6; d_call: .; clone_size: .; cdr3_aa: CASSLAGAGANVLTF; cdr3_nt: TGTGCCAGCAGTTTGGCAGGGGCTGGGGCCAACGTCCTGACTTTC
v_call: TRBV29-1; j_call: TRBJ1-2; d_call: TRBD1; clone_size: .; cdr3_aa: CSVGGLMATGTPSYGYTF; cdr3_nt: TGCAGCGTTGGCGGGCTCATGGCGACAGGGACCCCCTCCTATGGCTACACCTTC
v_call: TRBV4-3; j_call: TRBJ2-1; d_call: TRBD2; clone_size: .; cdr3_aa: CARAPRGSSGGANEQFF; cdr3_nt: TGCGCCAGAGCACCAAGGGGGTCATCCGGGGGGGCCAATGAGCAGTTCTTC
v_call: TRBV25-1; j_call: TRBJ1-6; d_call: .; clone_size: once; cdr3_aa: CASSESGGNSPLHF; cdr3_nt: TGTGCCAGCAGTGAATCGGGGGGGAATTCACCCCTCCACTTT
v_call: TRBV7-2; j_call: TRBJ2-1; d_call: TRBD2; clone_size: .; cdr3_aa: CASSSLGGGIYNEQFF; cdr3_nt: TGTGCCAGCAGCTCCCTAGGCGGGGGAATCTACAATGAGCAGTTCTTC
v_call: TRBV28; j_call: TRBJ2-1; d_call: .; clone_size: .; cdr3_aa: CAITRGAGYNEQFF; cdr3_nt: TGTGCCATCACCCGGGGGGCCGGGTACAATGAGCAGTTCTTC
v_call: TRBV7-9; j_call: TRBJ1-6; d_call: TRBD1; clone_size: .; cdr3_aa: CASSLGGQGARNSPLHF; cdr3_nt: TGTGCCAGCAGCTTAGGGGGACAGGGGGCGAGGAATTCACCCCTCCACTTT
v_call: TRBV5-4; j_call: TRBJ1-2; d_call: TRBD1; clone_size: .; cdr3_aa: CASSQGTSYGYTF; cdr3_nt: TGTGCCAGCTCACAGGGGACCAGCTATGGCTACACCTTC